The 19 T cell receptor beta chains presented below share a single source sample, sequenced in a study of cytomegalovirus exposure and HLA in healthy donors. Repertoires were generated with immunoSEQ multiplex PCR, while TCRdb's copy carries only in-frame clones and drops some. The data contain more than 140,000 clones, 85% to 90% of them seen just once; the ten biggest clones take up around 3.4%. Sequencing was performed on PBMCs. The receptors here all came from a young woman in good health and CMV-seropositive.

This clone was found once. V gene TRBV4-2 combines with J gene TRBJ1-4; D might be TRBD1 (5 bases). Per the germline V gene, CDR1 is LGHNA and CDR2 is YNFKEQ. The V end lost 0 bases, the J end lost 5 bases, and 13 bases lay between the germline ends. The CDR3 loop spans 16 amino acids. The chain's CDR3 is CASSQEPDRGNEKLFF. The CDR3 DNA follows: TGTGCCAGCAGCCAAGAACCAGACAGAGGCAATGAAAAACTGTTTTTT.

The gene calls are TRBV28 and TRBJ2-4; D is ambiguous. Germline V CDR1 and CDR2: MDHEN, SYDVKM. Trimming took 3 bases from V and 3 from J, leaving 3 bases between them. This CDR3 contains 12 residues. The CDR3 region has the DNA TGTGCCAGCAGTTTGAGCAAAAACATTCAGTACTTC. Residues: CASSLSKNIQYF.

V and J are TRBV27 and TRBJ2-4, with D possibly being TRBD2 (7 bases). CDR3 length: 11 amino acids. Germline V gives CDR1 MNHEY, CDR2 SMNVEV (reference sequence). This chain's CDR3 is CAGGRGSIQYF. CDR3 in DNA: TGTGCGGGGGGGCGTGGTAGCATTCAGTACTTC.

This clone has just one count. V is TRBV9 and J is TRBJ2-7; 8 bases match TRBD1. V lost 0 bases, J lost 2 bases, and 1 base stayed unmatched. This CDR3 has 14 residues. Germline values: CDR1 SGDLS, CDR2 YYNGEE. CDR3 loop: CASSVEGQAYEQYF. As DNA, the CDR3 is TGTGCCAGCAGCGTAGAGGGACAGGCCTACGAGCAGTACTTC.

The CDR3 DNA sequence: TGTGCCAGCAGTGACGGGACTGAAGCTTTCTTT. It encodes CASSDGTEAFF. This rearrangement joins TRBV2 to TRBJ1-1; D ambiguous. Per the germline V gene, CDR1 is SNHLY and CDR2 is FYNNEI. With 3 bases removed from V and 5 bases from J, the gap between germline ends came to 4 bases. This CDR3 comprises 11 residues.

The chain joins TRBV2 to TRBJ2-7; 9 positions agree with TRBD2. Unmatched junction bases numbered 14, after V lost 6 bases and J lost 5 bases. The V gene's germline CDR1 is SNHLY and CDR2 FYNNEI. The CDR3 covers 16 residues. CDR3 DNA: TGTGCCAGCAGGGGCTCAAGGGCGGGAGGGGTCCACGAGCAGTACTTC. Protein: CASRGSRAGGVHEQYF.

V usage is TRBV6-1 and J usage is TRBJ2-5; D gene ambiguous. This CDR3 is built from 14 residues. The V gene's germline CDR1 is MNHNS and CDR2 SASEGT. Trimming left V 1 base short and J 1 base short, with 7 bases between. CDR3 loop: CASSEGNGQETQYF. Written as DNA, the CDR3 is TGTGCCAGCAGTGAAGGAAACGGCCAAGAGACCCAGTACTTC.

CDR3 nucleotides: TGTGCCAGCAGCGGATCTAGCGCCTACAATGAGCAGTTCTTC. Its translation: CASSGSSAYNEQFF. The rearrangement uses TRBV11-2 and TRBJ2-1, with TRBD2 as a possible D gene (6 bases). The V end was cut by 5 bases, the J end by 2 bases, with 10 bases between. Germline V CDR1 and CDR2: SGHAT, FQNNGV. This CDR3 is 14 amino acids long. The variable domain in full, completed from reference TRBV11-2 and TRBJ2-1, reads EAGVAQSPRYKIIEKRQSVAFWCNPISGHATLYWYQQILGQGPKLLIQFQNNGVVDDSQLPKDRFSAERLKGVDSTLKIQPAKLEDSAVYLCASSGSSAYNEQFFGPGTRLTVL.

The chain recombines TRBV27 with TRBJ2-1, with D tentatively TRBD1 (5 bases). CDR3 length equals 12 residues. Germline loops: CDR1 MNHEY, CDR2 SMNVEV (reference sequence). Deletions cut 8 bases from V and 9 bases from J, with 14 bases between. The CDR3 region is CASGTRGGEQFF. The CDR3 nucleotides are TGTGCCAGCGGAACAAGGGGTGGTGAGCAGTTCTTC.

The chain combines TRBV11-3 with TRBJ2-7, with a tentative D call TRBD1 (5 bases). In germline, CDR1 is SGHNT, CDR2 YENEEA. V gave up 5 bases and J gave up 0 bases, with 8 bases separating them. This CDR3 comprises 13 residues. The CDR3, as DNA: TGTGCCAGCAGCCCGACAGCCTCCTACGAGCAGTACTTC. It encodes CASSPTASYEQYF. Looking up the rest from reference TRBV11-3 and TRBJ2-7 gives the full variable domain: EAGVVQSPRYKIIEKKQPVAFWCNPISGHNTLYWYLQNLGQGPELLIRYENEEAVDDSQLPKDRFSAERLKGVDSTLKIQPAELGDSAVYLCASSPTASYEQYFGPGTRLTVT.

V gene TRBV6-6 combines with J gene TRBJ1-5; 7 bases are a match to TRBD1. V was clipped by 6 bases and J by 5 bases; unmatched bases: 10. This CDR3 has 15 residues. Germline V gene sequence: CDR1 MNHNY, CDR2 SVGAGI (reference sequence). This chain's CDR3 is CASSLQGPGDQPQHF. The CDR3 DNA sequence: TGTGCCAGCAGCCTACAGGGGCCAGGGGATCAGCCCCAGCATTTT.

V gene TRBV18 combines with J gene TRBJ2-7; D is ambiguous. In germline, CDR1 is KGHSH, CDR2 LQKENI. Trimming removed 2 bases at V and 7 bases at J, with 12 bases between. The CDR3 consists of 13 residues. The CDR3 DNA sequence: TGTGCCAGCTCACCAGGATCTCAGAGGGAGCAGTACTTC. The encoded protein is CASSPGSQREQYF. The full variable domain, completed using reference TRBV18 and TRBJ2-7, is NAGVMQNPRHLVRRRGQEARLRCSPMKGHSHVYWYRQLPEEGLKFMVYLQKENIIDESGMPKERFSAEFPKEGPSILRIQQVVRGDSAAYFCASSPGSQREQYFGPGTRLTVT.

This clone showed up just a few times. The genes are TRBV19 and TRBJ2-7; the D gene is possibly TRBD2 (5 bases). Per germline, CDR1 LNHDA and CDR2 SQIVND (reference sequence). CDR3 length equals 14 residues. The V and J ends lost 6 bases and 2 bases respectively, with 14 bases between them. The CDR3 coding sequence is TGTGCCAGTAGCAACACACCGGGGACCTACGAGCAGTACTTC. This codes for CASSNTPGTYEQYF.

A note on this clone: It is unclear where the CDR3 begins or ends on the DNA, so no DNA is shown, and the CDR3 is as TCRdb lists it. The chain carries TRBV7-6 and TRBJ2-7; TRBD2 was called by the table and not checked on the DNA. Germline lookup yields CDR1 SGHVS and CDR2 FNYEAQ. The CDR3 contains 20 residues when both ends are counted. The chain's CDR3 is CASSSRGYSPTSSTSEEQYF.

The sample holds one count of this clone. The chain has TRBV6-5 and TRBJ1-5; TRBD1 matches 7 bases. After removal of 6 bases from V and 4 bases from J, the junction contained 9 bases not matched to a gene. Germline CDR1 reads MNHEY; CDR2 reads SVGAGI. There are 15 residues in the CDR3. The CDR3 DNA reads TGTGCCAGCAGGATGTTGAGGGGGCCTAATCAGCCCCAGCATTTT. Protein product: CASRMLRGPNQPQHF.

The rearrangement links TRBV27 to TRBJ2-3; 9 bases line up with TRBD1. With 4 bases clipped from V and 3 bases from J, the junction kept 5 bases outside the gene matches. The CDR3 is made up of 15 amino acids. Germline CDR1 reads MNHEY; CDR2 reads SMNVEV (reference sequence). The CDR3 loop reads CASSYGTGRTDTQYF. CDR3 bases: TGTGCCAGCAGTTACGGGACAGGGAGGACAGATACGCAGTATTTT.

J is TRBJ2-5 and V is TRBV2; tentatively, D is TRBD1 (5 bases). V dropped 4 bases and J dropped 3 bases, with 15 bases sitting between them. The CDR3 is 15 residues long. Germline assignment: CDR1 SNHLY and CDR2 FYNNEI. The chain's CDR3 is CASSAADGREETQYF. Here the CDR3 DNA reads TGTGCCAGCAGTGCCGCCGATGGCAGGGAAGAGACCCAGTACTTC.

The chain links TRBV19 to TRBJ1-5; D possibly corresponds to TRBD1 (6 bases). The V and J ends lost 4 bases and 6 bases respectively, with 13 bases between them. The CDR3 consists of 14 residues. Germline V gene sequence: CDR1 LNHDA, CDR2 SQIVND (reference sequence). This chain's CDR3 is CASSRQVGGQPQHF. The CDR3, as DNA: TGTGCCAGTAGTAGACAGGTCGGTGGTCAGCCCCAGCATTTT.

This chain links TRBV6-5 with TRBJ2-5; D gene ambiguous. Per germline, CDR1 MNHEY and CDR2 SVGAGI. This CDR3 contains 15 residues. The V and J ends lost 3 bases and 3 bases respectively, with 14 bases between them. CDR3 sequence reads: CASSYAEKGEETQYF. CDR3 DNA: TGTGCCAGCAGTTATGCGGAGAAAGGCGAAGAGACCCAGTACTTC.